Below, 24 T cell receptor beta chains from the same sample are listed, as sequenced in a study of blood T cells in healthy people across ages. Alongside a J-beta primer mix, a sample-barcoded 5' primer served in a second PCR lasting roughly 6 to 12 cycles. TCRdb called the 5' RACE reads again in MiXCR, with one record for every CDR3 protein. This sample carries 1.4 million to 1.5 million distinct CDR3 sequences, around 42% of them seen once, and the ten largest clones take 7.9%. Sequencing was carried out using blood. The receptors originated from a woman aged 18-30 years in good health.

J is TRBJ2-1 and V is TRBV13; the D gene is possibly TRBD1 (6 bases). The CDR3 runs to 13 residues. The V gene's germline CDR1 is PRHDT and CDR2 FYEKMQ (reference sequence). V was pared by 6 bases and J by 12 bases, with 18 bases between. For the CDR3, the DNA is TGTGCCAGCAGGACCGGGGCCCAGGGGTTGCAGTTCTTC. Protein: CASRTGAQGLQFF.

The CDR3 DNA reads TGTGCCAGCAGTGACAGGGGCTTAGATGAAAAACTGTTTTTT. Its protein product is CASSDRGLDEKLFF. The gene calls are TRBV2 and TRBJ1-4; a possible D gene is TRBD1 (6 bases). Trimming took off 3 bases at V and 6 bases at J, with 11 bases between the two ends. The germline V gene has CDR1 SNHLY and CDR2 FYNNEI. The CDR3 is made up of 14 amino acids. Looking up the rest from reference TRBV2 and TRBJ1-4 gives the full variable domain: EPEVTQTPSHQVTQMGQEVILRCVPISNHLYFYWYRQILGQKVEFLVSFYNNEISEKSEIFDDQFSVERPDGSNFTLKIRSTKLEDSAMYFCASSDRGLDEKLFFGSGTQLSVL.

This clonotype appeared a few times. V and J are TRBV6-1 and TRBJ2-7; possible D gene TRBD1, 6 bases. Germline assignment: CDR1 MNHNS and CDR2 SASEGT. The CDR3 has 15 residues. Trimming took off 2 bases at V and 2 bases at J, with 13 bases between the two ends. CDR3 in amino acids: CASSEWRQGTYEQYF. The CDR3 DNA is TGTGCCAGCAGTGAATGGAGGCAGGGGACCTACGAGCAGTACTTC.

The chain recombines TRBV20-1 with TRBJ2-5, with D perhaps matching TRBD2 (7 bases). The CDR3 spans 17 residues. Germline assignment: CDR1 DFQATT and CDR2 SNEGSKA (reference sequence). CDR3 nucleotides: TGCAGCGCAACAGGGCTAGCGGACTCCTTTTGGGGGGAGACCCAGTACTTC. Translation: CSATGLADSFWGETQYF.

The CDR3 coding sequence is TGTGCCAGCAGCCAAGATAGCGGGACCTCCTACGAGCAGTACTTC. It is translated as CASSQDSGTSYEQYF. V gene TRBV4-2 combines with J gene TRBJ2-7; TRBD2 matches 8 bases. The ends lost 0 bases at V and 0 bases at J; junction bases unmatched: 1. Germline lookup yields CDR1 LGHNA and CDR2 YNFKEQ. The CDR3 runs 15 residues.

This clonotype was detected ten times or more. The J gene is TRBJ2-3, the V gene TRBV25-1; D remains ambiguous. There are 12 residues in the CDR3. Per germline, CDR1 MGHDK and CDR2 SYGVNS. Trimming left V 4 bases short and J 8 bases short, with 10 bases between. CDR3 residues: CASSVGSGTQYF. The DNA for the CDR3 is TGTGCCAGCAGTGTGGGATCGGGTACGCAGTATTTT.

The V and J genes are TRBV20-1 and TRBJ2-3; no firm D call. The ends were cut back, 6 bases at V and 0 bases at J, with 16 bases in the middle. This CDR3 comprises 15 residues. Looked up from germline, CDR1 is DFQATT and CDR2 is SNEGSKA (reference sequence). CDR3 nucleotide sequence: TGCAGTGCCCCGTTTGAGATCACTAGCACAGATACGCAGTATTTT. Its protein product is CSAPFEITSTDTQYF.

This clonotype was counted only a few times. The genes are TRBV7-2 and TRBJ2-7; D is perhaps TRBD1 (6 bases). V lost 6 bases and J 0 bases, leaving 12 bases between the germline ends. The CDR3 totals 14 residues. The germline V gene encodes CDR1 SGHTA and CDR2 FQGNSA. DNA for the CDR3: TGTGCCAGCAGGCCACGGGACACCTCCTACGAGCAGTACTTC. This gives the protein CASRPRDTSYEQYF.

The chain is built from TRBV7-6 and TRBJ1-2; the match to TRBD1 covers 8 bases. Germline values: CDR1 SGHVS, CDR2 FNYEAQ. CDR3 length: 13 residues. V lost 1 base, J lost 8 bases, and 3 bases stayed unmatched. CDR3 amino acids: CASSLVRGLGYTF. In DNA form, the CDR3 reads TGTGCCAGCAGCTTAGTCAGGGGGCTCGGCTACACCTTC.

This rearrangement joins TRBV29-1 to TRBJ2-7; TRBD1 matches 7 bases. The CDR3 runs to 15 residues. Germline lookup yields CDR1 SQVTM and CDR2 ANQGSEA. Unmatched junction bases numbered 9, after V lost 1 base and J lost 3 bases. CDR3 coding DNA: TGCAGCGTTGAAGCCGAGGCCGGGACAGTCTACGAGCAGTACTTC. Encoded protein: CSVEAEAGTVYEQYF.

This rearrangement joins TRBV11-2 to TRBJ2-2; 7 bases are a match to TRBD1. V was pared by 5 bases and J by 6 bases, with 3 bases of the junction left unmatched. Germline CDR1 and CDR2: SGHAT and FQNNGV. This CDR3 comprises 13 residues. In DNA, the CDR3 is TGTGCCAGCAGCAAACAGGGGTCCGGGGAGCTGTTTTTT. Residues: CASSKQGSGELFF.

In DNA form, the CDR3 reads TGTGCCTGGAGTTCCTTGACCCGTGGACAGTACAATGAGCAGTTCTTC. Its protein is CAWSSLTRGQYNEQFF. The chain employs TRBV30 and TRBJ2-1; D possibly corresponds to TRBD1 (6 bases). Per germline, CDR1 GTSNPN and CDR2 SVGIG (reference sequence). There are 16 residues in the CDR3. Trimming took off 2 bases at V and 4 bases at J, with 18 bases between the two ends.

This clonotype was detected a few times. The chain recombines TRBV7-2 with TRBJ2-1; 9 positions match TRBD2. V shed 1 base and J 6 bases; nucleotides not matched to a gene: 7. Germline assignment: CDR1 SGHTA and CDR2 FQGNSA. This CDR3 contains 16 residues. CDR3 sequence (DNA): TGTGCCAGCAGCTTAGGATGGGCTAGCGGGATCAATGAGCAGTTCTTC. This translates into CASSLGWASGINEQFF.

The chain is built from TRBV18 and TRBJ2-6; the D gene could be TRBD1 or TRBD2 (5 bases each). The CDR3 totals 18 residues. The germline gives CDR1 KGHSH, CDR2 LQKENI. Between the trimmed V and J ends, which lost 2 bases and 1 base, there was a span of 15 bases. As DNA, the CDR3 is TGTGCCAGCTCACCAAGCACGGGGCAAATATCTGGGGCCAACGTCCTGACTTTC. Protein product: CASSPSTGQISGANVLTF.

This clonotype was observed a handful of times. The rearrangement uses TRBV27 and TRBJ1-6, with 10 nucleotides matching TRBD1. The germline V gene has CDR1 MNHEY and CDR2 SMNVEV (reference sequence). The CDR3 spans 14 residues. With 6 bases clipped from V and 10 bases from J, the junction kept 6 bases outside the gene matches. CDR3 in amino acids: CASRLGTGASPLHF. The CDR3 DNA sequence: TGTGCCAGCAGACTTGGGACAGGGGCCTCACCCCTCCACTTT.

This clonotype was found a few times. The V and J genes are TRBV20-1 and TRBJ2-7; 9 nucleotides match TRBD1. Germline-derived CDR1 and CDR2 are DFQATT and SNEGSKA (reference sequence). The V segment lost 0 bases and the J segment 0 bases; nucleotides outside the gene matches: 3. This CDR3 comprises 15 residues. CDR3 residues: CSAREWDRDSYEQYF. The CDR3 DNA is TGCAGTGCTAGAGAGTGGGACAGGGACTCCTACGAGCAGTACTTC.

This clonotype showed up just a few times. One end of the junction does not line up with germline, which may come from a read error. The chain employs TRBV5-1 and TRBJ2-3; D gene ambiguous. The CDR3 totals 14 residues. Germline CDR1 is SGHRS and CDR2 is YFSETQ. CDR3 coding DNA: TGCGCAAGCACGCCCGGTTCTAGCACAGATACGCAGTATTTT. Translated, it gives CASTPGSSTDTQYF.

This chain links TRBV30 with TRBJ1-5; TRBD1 aligns across 11 bases. V lost 2 bases to trimming and J lost 6 bases; unmatched junction nucleotides: 3. This CDR3 region has 14 residues. Germline lookup yields CDR1 GTSNPN and CDR2 SVGIG (reference sequence). For the CDR3, the DNA is TGTGCCTGGAGTCCAGGGACAGGGGGTCAGCCCCAGCATTTT. Its translation is CAWSPGTGGQPQHF.

This clonotype was counted a few times. This rearrangement joins TRBV12-5 to TRBJ1-6; D is unclear. Trimming took 1 base from V and 13 from J, leaving 11 bases between them. Germline loops: CDR1 LGHNT, CDR2 FRNRAP. This CDR3 spans 13 amino acids. The DNA of the CDR3 is TGTGCTAGTGGTTTGGAAGCCTCCAGTCCCCTCCACTTT. Translating gives CASGLEASSPLHF.

V and J are TRBV7-2 and TRBJ2-7; no clear D. Trimming stripped 5 bases from V and 0 bases from J, with 14 bases between. The CDR3 is 15 amino acids. Germline values: CDR1 SGHTA, CDR2 FQGNSA. Here the CDR3 DNA reads TGTGCCAGCAGCCCCGACCTGTGGAGCTCCTACGAGCAGTACTTC. As protein: CASSPDLWSSYEQYF.

The chain uses TRBV27 and TRBJ1-1; D is perhaps TRBD1 (6 bases). CDR1 is MNHEY and CDR2 is SMNVEV in the germline V gene (reference sequence). The CDR3 is made up of 14 amino acids. The germline V and J ends were trimmed by 4 bases and 2 bases, with 11 bases remaining between them. CDR3 residues: CASSSLGGNTEAFF. DNA of the CDR3: TGTGCCAGCAGTTCGCTAGGGGGAAACACTGAAGCTTTCTTT.

This clonotype came up a few times. V is TRBV29-1 and J is TRBJ1-2; TRBD1 might be the D (5 bases). CDR1 is SQVTM and CDR2 is ANQGSEA in the germline V gene. The CDR3 spans 11 residues. V was clipped by 7 bases and J by 8 bases, with 14 bases between them. The CDR3 reads CSDRTPWGYTF. The CDR3 DNA reads TGCAGCGATAGGACACCTTGGGGCTACACCTTC.

The chain carries TRBV6-5 and TRBJ2-3, with D hard to call. Germline V gene lookup returns CDR1 MNHEY and CDR2 SVGAGI. The V gene lost 1 base and the J gene lost 12 bases, with 8 bases spanning the gap. There are 11 residues in the CDR3. The CDR3 loop reads CASSYFPTQYF. As DNA, the CDR3 is TGTGCCAGCAGTTACTTTCCCACCCAGTATTTT.

The rearrangement uses TRBV7-2 and TRBJ2-1; D is perhaps TRBD2 (6 bases). CDR3 length: 14 residues. The V gene lost 5 bases and the J gene lost 15 bases, with 23 bases spanning the gap. Germline-derived CDR1 and CDR2 are SGHTA and FQGNSA. The CDR3 region has the DNA TGTGCCAGCAGCCCATTCGGGGACTCCATTTATGTGTTCTTC. Encoded protein: CASSPFGDSIYVFF. Full variable domain (remainder filled in from reference TRBV7-2 and TRBJ2-1): GAGVSQSPSNKVTEKGKDVELRCDPISGHTALYWYRQSLGQGLEFLIYFQGNSAPDKSGLPSDRFSAERTGGSVSTLTIQRTQQEDSAVYLCASSPFGDSIYVFFGPGTRLTVL.